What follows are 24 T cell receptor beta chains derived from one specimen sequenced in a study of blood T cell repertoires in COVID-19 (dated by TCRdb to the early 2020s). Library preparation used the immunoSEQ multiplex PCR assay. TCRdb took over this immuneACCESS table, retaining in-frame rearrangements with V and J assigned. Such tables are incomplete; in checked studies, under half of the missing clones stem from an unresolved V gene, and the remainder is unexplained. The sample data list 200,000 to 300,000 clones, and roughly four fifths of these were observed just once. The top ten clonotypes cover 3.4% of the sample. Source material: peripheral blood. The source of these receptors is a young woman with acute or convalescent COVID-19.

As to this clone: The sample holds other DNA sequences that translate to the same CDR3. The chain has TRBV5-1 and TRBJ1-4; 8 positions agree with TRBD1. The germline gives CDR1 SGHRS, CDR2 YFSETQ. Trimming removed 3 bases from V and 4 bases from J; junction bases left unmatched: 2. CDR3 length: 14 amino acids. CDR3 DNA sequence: TGCGCCAGCAGCTCTGGACAGGGTAATGAAAAACTGTTTTTT. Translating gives CASSSGQGNEKLFF. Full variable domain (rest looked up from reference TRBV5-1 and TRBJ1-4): KAGVTQTPRYLIKTRGQQVTLSCSPISGHRSVSWYQQTPGQGLQFLFEYFSETQRNKGNFPGRFSGRQFSNSRSEMNVSTLELGDSALYLCASSSGQGNEKLFFGSGTQLSVL.

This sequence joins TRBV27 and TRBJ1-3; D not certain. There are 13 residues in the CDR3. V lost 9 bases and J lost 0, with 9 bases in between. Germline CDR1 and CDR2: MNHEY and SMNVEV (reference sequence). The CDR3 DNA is TGTGCCAGTAGTCCCTCCTCTGGAAACACCATATATTTT. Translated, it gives CASSPSSGNTIYF.

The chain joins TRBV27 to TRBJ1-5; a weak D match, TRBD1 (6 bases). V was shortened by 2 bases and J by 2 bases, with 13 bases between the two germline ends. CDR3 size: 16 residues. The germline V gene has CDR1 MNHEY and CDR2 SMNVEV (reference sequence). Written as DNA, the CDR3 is TGTGCCAGCAGTTTAAAGGGGGAGTTGCGCAATCAGCCCCAGCATTTT. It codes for CASSLKGELRNQPQHF.

CDR3 DNA sequence: TGTGCCAGCAGTTACTCCGACAGGGTTGGAAACACCATATATTTT. Its protein is CASSYSDRVGNTIYF. The J gene is TRBJ1-3, the V gene TRBV6-5; 7 bases match TRBD1. With V trimmed by 0 bases and J by 3 bases, 2 bases remained unmatched. CDR3 length equals 15 residues. Germline lookup yields CDR1 MNHEY and CDR2 SVGAGI.

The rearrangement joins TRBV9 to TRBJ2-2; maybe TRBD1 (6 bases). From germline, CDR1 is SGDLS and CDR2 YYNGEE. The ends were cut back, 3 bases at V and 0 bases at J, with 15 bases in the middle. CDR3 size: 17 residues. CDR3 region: CASSAGWTEANTGELFF. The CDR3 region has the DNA TGTGCCAGCAGCGCTGGCTGGACAGAGGCGAACACCGGGGAGCTGTTTTTT. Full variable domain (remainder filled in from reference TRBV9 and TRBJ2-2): DSGVTQTPKHLITATGQRVTLRCSPRSGDLSVYWYQQSLDQGLQFLIQYYNGEERAKGNILERFSAQQFPDLHSELNLSSLELGDSALYFCASSAGWTEANTGELFFGEGSRLTVL.

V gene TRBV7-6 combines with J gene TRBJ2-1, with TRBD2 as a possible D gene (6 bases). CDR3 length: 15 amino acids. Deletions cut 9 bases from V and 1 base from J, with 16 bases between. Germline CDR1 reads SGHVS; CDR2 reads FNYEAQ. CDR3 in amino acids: CASTGGAWSYNEQFF. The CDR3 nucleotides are TGTGCCAGTACTGGCGGGGCTTGGTCCTACAATGAGCAGTTCTTC.

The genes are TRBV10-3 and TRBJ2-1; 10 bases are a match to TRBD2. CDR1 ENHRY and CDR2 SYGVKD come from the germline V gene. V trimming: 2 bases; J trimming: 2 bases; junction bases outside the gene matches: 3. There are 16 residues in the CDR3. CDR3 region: CAISEALAGAYNEQFF. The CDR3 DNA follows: TGTGCCATCAGTGAGGCCCTAGCGGGAGCCTACAATGAGCAGTTCTTC.

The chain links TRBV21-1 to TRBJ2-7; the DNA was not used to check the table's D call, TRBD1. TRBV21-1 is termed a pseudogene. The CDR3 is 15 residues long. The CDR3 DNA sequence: TGTGCCAGCAGCAAAGGGAGCTACAGGGCCCACGAGCAGTACTTC. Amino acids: CASSKGSYRAHEQYF.

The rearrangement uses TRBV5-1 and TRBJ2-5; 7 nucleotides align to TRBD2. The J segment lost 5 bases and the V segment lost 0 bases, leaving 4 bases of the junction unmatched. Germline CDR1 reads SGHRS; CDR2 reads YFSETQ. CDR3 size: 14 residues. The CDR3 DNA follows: TGCGCCAGCAGCTTGGCCGGGAGGAGGGAGACCCAGTACTTC. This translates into CASSLAGRRETQYF.

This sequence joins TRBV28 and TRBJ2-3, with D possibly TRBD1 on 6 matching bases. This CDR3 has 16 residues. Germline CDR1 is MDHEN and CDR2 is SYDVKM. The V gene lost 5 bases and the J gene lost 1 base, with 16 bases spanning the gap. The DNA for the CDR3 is TGTGCCAGCAGTACCCCACAGGGTGCGGGCACAGATACGCAGTATTTT. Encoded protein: CASSTPQGAGTDTQYF.

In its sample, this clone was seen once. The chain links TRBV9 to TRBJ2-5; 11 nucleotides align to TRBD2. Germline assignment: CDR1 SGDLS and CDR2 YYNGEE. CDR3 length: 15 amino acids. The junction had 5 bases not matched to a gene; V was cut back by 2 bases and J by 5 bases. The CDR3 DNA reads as TGTGCCAGCAGCGTCCTTCCTAGCGGGGGGGAGACCCAGTACTTC. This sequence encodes CASSVLPSGGETQYF.

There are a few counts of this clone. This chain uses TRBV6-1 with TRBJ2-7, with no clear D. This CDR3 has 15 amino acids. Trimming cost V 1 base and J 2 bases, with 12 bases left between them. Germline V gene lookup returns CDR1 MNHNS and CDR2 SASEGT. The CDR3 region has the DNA TGTGCCAGCAGTGAAGTTTGGGCCTCCACCTACGAGCAGTACTTC. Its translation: CASSEVWASTYEQYF.

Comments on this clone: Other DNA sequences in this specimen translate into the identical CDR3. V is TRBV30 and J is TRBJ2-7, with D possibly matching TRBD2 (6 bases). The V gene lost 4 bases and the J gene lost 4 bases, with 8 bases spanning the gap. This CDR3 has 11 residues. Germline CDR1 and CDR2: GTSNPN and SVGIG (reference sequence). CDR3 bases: TGTGCCTGGACACGGGGGTACGAGCAGTACTTC. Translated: CAWTRGYEQYF.

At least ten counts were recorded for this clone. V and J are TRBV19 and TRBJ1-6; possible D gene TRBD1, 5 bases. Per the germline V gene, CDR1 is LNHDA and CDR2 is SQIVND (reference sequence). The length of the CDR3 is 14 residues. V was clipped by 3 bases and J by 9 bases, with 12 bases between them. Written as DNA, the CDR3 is TGTGCCAGTAGTATGGGCAGGGACTCTTCACCCCTCCACTTT. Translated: CASSMGRDSSPLHF.

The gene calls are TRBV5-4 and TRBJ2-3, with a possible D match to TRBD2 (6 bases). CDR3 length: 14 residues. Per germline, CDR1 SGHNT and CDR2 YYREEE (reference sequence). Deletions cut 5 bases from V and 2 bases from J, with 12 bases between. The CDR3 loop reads CASSLGGDTDTQYF. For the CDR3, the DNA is TGTGCCAGCAGTCTTGGCGGGGACACAGATACGCAGTATTTT. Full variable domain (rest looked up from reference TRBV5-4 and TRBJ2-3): ETGVTQSPTHLIKTRGQQVTLRCSSQSGHNTVSWYQQALGQGPQFIFQYYREEENGRGNFPPRFSGLQFPNYSSELNVNALELDDSALYLCASSLGGDTDTQYFGPGTRLTVL.

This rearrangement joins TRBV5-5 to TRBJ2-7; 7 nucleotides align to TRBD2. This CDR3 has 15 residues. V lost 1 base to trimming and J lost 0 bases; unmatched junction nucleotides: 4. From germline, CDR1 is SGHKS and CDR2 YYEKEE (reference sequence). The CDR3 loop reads CASSLFLAASYEQYF. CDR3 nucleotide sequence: TGTGCCAGCAGCTTGTTTCTAGCGGCCTCCTACGAGCAGTACTTC.

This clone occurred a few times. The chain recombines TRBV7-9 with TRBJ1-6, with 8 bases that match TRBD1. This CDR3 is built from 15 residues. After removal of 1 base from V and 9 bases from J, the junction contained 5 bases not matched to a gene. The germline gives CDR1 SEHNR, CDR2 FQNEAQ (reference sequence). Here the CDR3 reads CASSLGYRGSSPLHF. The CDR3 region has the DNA TGTGCCAGCAGCTTAGGTTACAGGGGGAGTTCACCCCTCCACTTT.

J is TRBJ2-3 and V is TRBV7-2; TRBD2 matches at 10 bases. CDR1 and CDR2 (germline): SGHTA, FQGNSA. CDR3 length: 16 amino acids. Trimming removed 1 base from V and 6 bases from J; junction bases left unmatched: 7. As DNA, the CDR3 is TGTGCCAGCAGCTTAGTGGCTAGCGGGAGTTCGGATACGCAGTATTTT. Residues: CASSLVASGSSDTQYF.

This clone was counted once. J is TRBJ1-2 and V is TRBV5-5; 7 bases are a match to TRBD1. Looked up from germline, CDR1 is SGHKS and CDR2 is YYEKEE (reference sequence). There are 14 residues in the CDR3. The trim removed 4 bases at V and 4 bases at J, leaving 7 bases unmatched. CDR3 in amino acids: CASSLGTASYGYTF. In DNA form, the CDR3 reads TGTGCCAGCAGCCTCGGGACAGCCAGCTATGGCTACACCTTC.

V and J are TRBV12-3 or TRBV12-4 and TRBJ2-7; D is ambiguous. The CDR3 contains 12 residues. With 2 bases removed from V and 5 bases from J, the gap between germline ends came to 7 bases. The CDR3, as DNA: TGTGCCAGCAGTTTAATGACACACGAGCAGTACTTC. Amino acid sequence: CASSLMTHEQYF.

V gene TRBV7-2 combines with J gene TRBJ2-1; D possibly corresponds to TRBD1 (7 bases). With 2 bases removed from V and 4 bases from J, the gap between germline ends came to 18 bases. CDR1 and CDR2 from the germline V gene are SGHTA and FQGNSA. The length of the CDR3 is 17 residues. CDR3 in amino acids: CASSLRPAGQSYNEQFF. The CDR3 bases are TGTGCCAGCAGCTTACGTCCGGCGGGACAGTCATACAATGAGCAGTTCTTC. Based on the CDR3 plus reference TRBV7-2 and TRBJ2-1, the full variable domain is GAGVSQSPSNKVTEKGKDVELRCDPISGHTALYWYRQSLGQGLEFLIYFQGNSAPDKSGLPSDRFSAERTGGSVSTLTIQRTQQEDSAVYLCASSLRPAGQSYNEQFFGPGTRLTVL.

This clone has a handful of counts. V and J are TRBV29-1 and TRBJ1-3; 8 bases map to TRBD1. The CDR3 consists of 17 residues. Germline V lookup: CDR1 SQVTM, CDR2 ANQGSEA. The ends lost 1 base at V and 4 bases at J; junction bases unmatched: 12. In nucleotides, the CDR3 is TGCAGCGTTGAAGGGACCCCGTCTACAGGGGGGGGAAACACCATATATTTT. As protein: CSVEGTPSTGGGNTIYF.

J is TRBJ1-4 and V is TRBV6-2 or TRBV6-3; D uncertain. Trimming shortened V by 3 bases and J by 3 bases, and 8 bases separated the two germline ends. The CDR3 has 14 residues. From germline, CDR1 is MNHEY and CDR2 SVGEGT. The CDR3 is CASSYSGANEKLFF. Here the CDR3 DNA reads TGTGCCAGCAGTTATTCGGGAGCTAATGAAAAACTGTTTTTT.

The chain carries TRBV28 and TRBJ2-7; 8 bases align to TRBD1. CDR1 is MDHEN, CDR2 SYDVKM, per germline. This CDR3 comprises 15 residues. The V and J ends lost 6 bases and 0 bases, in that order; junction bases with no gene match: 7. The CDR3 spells CASSPGQATSYEQYF. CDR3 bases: TGTGCCAGCAGCCCGGGACAGGCAACCTCCTACGAGCAGTACTTC.